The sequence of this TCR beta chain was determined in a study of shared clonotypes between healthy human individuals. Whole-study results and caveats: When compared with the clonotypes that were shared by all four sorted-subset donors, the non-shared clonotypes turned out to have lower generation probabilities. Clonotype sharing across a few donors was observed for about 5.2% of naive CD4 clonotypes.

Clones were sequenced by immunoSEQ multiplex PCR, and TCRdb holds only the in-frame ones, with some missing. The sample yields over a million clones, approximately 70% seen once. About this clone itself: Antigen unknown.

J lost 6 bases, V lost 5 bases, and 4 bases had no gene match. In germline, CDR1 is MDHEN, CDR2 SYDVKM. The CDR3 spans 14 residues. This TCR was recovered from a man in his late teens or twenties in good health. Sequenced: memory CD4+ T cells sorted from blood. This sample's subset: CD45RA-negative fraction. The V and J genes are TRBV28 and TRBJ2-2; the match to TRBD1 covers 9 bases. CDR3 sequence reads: CASSPGQGPGELFF. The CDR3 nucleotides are TGTGCCAGCAGTCCGGGACAGGGCCCCGGGGAGCTGTTTTTT.